This TCR beta chain was retrieved from a study of CD8+CD57+ T cells in acquired aplastic anemia. The TCR beta profiling, which covered VDJ combination and CDR3 sequence, was carried out using genomic DNA as the template. TCRdb fed the reads into MiXCR, producing one record per CDR3 protein. The table has more than 150,000 distinct CDR3 sequences, less than 60% seen once; the top ten hold 2.5% to 4%. Points from the study as a whole: Around 27 CD8+ CDR3 sequences occurred in both the patients and the controls.

This clonotype turned up a few times. What it binds is not known. Sequencing involved patients with CD8+CD57+ cell expansion previously shown by flow cytometry. The source is a human donor with aplastic anemia. The sample was sorted CD4+, CD8+, or CD8+CD57+ T cells (not recorded which) from PBMCs.

DNA of the CDR3: TGTGCCAGCAGCTCCGTCCCTGAAGCTTTCTTT. As protein: CASSSVPEAFF. V is TRBV7-2 and J is TRBJ1-1; no clear D. The CDR3 spans 11 residues. CDR1 is SGHTA and CDR2 is FQGNSA in the germline V gene. Trimming pared 4 bases from V and 6 bases from J, leaving 6 bases between.